The rows below give T cell receptor beta chains drawn from one sample of a study of T cells after posttransplantation cyclophosphamide. Repertoires were generated with immunoSEQ multiplex PCR, while TCRdb's copy carries only in-frame clones and drops some. Among 51,000 or so clones listed, 94% were seen once. Sequenced material: PBMCs. The origin of the receptors is a woman aged 25 to 39 in good health and a related stem cell transplant donor. The CDR3 runs from the conserved cysteine through the conserved F or W. The D gene is left open where the match is weak. Size is stated for part of the rows, as once, few or many counts, or as a class when the clone is expanded.

clone size	V gene	J gene	D gene	CDR3 protein	CDR3 DNA
-	TRBV27	TRBJ1-1	-	CASSLSQAFQAFF	TGTGCCAGCAGTTTATCTCAGGCGTTCCAAGCTTTCTTT
-	TRBV27	TRBJ2-1	TRBD2	CASSSRLAGGPGEQFF	TGTGCCAGCTCATCCCGACTAGCGGGGGGGCCTGGTGAGCAGTTCTTC
once	TRBV7-2	TRBJ2-7	-	CASSLVSRSSSYEQYF	TGTGCCAGCAGCTTAGTCTCGCGCAGTAGCTCCTACGAGCAGTACTTC
-	TRBV19	TRBJ1-2	-	CARRGGAYLILYGYTF	TGTGCCCGCCGGGGGGGGGCCTACCTGATACTTTATGGCTACACCTTC
-	TRBV4-3	TRBJ2-7	-	CASSQEIGWGDYEQYF	TGCGCCAGCAGCCAAGAAATCGGCTGGGGGGACTACGAGCAGTACTTC
-	TRBV5-6	TRBJ1-4	TRBD1	CASSLEVQGGFEKLFF	TGTGCCAGCAGCTTGGAGGTCCAAGGGGGCTTCGAAAAACTGTTTTTT
once	TRBV5-1	TRBJ1-2	-	CASSRKDSSNYGYTF	TGCGCCAGCAGCCGAAAGGACAGCTCTAACTATGGCTACACCTTC
-	TRBV2	TRBJ1-1	-	CASIPEQGLSTEAFF	TGTGCCAGCATTCCTGAGCAGGGTCTGAGCACTGAAGCTTTCTTT
-	TRBV4-2	TRBJ1-2	-	CASTRRGGTNGYTF	TGTGCCAGCACCAGGAGGGGGGGAACGAATGGCTACACCTTC
-	TRBV27	TRBJ2-5	TRBD2	CASSLEASGSVETQYF	TGTGCCAGCAGTTTAGAGGCTAGCGGGAGTGTGGAGACCCAGTACTTC
-	TRBV15	TRBJ1-2	TRBD1	CATSRDRGRFYGYTF	TGTGCCACCAGCAGAGACAGGGGGCGCTTCTATGGCTACACCTTC
-	TRBV5-6	TRBJ2-5	TRBD1	CASSQRQGSNTQYF	TGTGCCAGCAGTCAACGACAGGGATCGAATACCCAGTACTTC
-	TRBV2	TRBJ1-2	-	CASSMGGASYGYTF	TGTGCCAGCAGTATGGGGGGAGCTAGCTATGGCTACACCTTC
-	TRBV7-3	TRBJ2-7	-	CASSLTDSYEQYF	TGTGCCAGCAGCTTAACGGACAGCTACGAGCAGTACTTC
-	TRBV10-2	TRBJ1-1	-	CASRDPGALNTEAFF	TGCGCCAGCAGAGATCCGGGAGCTCTGAACACTGAAGCTTTCTTT
-	TRBV28	TRBJ1-2	TRBD1	CASSLPLTGNYGYTF	TGTGCCAGCAGTTTACCCTTGACAGGGAACTATGGCTACACCTTC
-	TRBV4-1	TRBJ2-3	-	CASSQPPGDTDTQYF	TGCGCCAGCAGCCAGCCTCCGGGAGACACAGATACGCAGTATTTT
once	TRBV6-1	TRBJ2-1	-	CASSEFRGNEQFF	TGTGCCAGCAGTGAGTTTAGGGGGAATGAGCAGTTCTTC
-	TRBV27	TRBJ2-2	TRBD2	CASSSASGGVTGELFF	TGTGCCAGCAGTTCTGCTAGCGGGGGGGTCACCGGGGAGCTGTTTTTT
-	TRBV29-1	TRBJ1-2	-	CSVEEGYTF	TGCAGCGTTGAGGAGGGCTACACCTTC
-	TRBV4-1	TRBJ2-3	-	CASSEFSSTDTQYF	TGCGCCAGCAGTGAGTTCTCTAGCACAGATACGCAGTATTTT
-	TRBV5-6	TRBJ2-3	-	CASSLLTASTDTQYF	TGTGCCAGCAGCCTGCTGACAGCTTCCACAGATACGCAGTATTTT